Listed here is a single T cell receptor (beta chain). This clonotype was counted only a few times. Its antigen is unknown. Per-base quality was not reported, and no clone a single base away is much larger than it. The donors were roughly 39 Caucasian individuals from Russia, aged roughly 6 to 90 years, who were systemically healthy. Ten milliliters of peripheral blood were drawn from each donor into EDTA-treated Vacutainer tubes. Ficoll-Paque density-gradient centrifugation was used to isolate PBMCs, with at least 6 million obtained per sample. Total RNA, at least 5 micrograms per sample, was extracted from PBMCs with Trizol reagent. For every donor, an aliquot of PBMCs went through flow cytometry to measure the percentages of naive CD45RAhigh/CD27high T cells. From the cysteine through the phenylalanine, the CDR3 covers 11 amino acids. The CDR3 DNA has 33 bases and is translated from base 1. Cut back by 4 bases and 14 bases, the V and J ends lie 12 bases apart. As encoded in the germline V gene, CDR1 is MNHNS while CDR2 is SASEGT.

The data were taken from a study of blood T cells in healthy people across ages (dated by TCRdb to the mid-2010s). Some background on the complete study: Template switching captured roughly one uniquely barcoded TCR beta cDNA molecule per two T cells in model experiments. Using deep sequencing normalized with unique cDNA molecular identifiers, the study measured how TCR beta repertoire diversity changes with age. Using the same blood draw, the study looked at two additional independent replicas of 1 million unique cDNA reads for two donors, one aged 18 to 30 and the other aged 80 or older. To avoid experimental bias, donors of different ages were spread randomly across the sequencing lanes. The donors were divided into four age groups: young (average around 15 years), middle-aged (approximately 39), aged (about 56) and long-lived (roughly 86).

Overall study results and their limits: Estimates of total diversity based on one million sequenced T cells were regarded as lower bounds and as underestimates. Because profiling used bulk unsorted PBMCs, naive and antigen-experienced compartments could not be compared conclusively. Because donor CMV infection status was unknown, age-related changes in expanded clonotypes were potentially confounded. The long-lived group showed more naive CD4+ T cells, fewer expanded clones and increased TCR diversity than the aged group, suggesting age selection. Observed TCR beta diversity per million T cells fell roughly linearly with age, and a significant reduction was already apparent by age around 40. A strong correlation was found between observed TCR beta diversity and the percentage of naive T cells measured by flow cytometry.

Library preparation was by 5' RACE. Instrument used: Illumina HiSeq 2500. A second 7 to 11 cycle PCR used a sample-barcoded 5' primer and a J-beta primer mix. Each TCR beta cDNA molecule received a unique molecular identifier from a template-switch 5' adaptor carrying 12 random nucleotides. Each sample yielded at least 2.5 million CDR3-containing paired-end reads. All of the RNA was converted into first-strand cDNA using the Mint cDNA synthesis kit, with a TRBC-specific oligonucleotide serving as the primer. After uracil-DNA glycosylase treatment, a first 18-cycle PCR used universal primers M1SS and BC2_uni_R on all cDNA. Under the source paper's analysis protocol: For normalization, 1 million high-quality reads were randomly selected from each sample, with every read carrying a distinct molecular identifier. Instead of being binned into consensus sequences, reads with shared molecular identifiers were discarded. CDR3 identification, clonotype clustering and error correction used MiTCR with a Q25 quality threshold and the strictest error-elimination algorithm. A nonparametric unseen species model using Euler transformation provided a lower-bound estimate of total TCR beta diversity. TCRdb passed the public sequencing reads through fastp at Q25 and MiXCR, retaining productive beta sequences. For every CDR3 protein sequence, its rows merge into one entry that carries the most common genes and DNA. None of the V and J calls come from the authors' own analysis; TCRdb made them. The sample has about 1.7 million distinct CDR3 sequences on record, approximately 30% of them singletons. About 7.7% of the sample is in the top ten clones.

Sequencing used blood. Recombination linked TRBV6-1 to TRBJ2-4; the D gene is perhaps TRBD1, from 5 matching bases. This receptor was taken from a woman in her twenties or thirties in good health. In nucleotides, the sequence is TGTGCCAGCAGTGCGAACAGGTGGGAGTACTTC. Its translation is CASSANRWEYF.